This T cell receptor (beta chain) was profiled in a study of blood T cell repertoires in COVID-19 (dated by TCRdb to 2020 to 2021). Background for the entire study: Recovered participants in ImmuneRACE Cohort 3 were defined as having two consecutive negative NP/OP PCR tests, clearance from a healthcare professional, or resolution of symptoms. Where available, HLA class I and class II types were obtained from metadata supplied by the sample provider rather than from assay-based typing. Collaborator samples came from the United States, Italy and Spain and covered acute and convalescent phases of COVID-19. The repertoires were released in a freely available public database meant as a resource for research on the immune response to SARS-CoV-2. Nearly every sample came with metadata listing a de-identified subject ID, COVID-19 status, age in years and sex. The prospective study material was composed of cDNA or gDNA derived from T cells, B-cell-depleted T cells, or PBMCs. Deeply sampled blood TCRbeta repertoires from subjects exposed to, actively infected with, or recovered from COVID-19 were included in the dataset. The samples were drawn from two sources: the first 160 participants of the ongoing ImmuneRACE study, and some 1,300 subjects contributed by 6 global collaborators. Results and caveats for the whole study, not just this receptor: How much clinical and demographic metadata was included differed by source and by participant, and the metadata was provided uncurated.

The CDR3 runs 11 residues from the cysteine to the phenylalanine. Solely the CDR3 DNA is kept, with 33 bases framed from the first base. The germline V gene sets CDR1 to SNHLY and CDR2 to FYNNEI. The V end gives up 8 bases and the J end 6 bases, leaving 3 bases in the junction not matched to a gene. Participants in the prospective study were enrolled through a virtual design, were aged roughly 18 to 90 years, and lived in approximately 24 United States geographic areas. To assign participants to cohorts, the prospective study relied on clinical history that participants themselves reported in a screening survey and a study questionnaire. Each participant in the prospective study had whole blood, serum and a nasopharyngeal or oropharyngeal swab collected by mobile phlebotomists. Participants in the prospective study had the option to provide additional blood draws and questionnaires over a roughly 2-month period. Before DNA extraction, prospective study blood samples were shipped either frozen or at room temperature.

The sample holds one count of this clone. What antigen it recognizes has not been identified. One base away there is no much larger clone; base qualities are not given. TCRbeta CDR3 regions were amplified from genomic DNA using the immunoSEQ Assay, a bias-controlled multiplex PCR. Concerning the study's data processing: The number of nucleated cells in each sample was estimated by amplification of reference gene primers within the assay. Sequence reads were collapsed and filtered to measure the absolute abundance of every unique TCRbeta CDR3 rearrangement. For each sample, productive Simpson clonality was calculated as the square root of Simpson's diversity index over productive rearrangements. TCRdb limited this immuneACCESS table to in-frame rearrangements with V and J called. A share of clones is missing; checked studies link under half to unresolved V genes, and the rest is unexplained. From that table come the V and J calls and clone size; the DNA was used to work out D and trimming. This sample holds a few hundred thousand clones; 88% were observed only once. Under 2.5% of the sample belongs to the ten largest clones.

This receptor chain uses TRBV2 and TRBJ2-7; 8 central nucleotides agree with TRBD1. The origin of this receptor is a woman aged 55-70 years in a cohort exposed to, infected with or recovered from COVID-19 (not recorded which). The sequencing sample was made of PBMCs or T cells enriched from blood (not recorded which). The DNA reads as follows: TGTGCCAGCCACAGGGGGAGCGAGCAGTACTTC. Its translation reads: CASHRGSEQYF.